A selection of T cell receptor beta chains follows, all from one sample in a study of blood T cell repertoires in COVID-19. Sequenced by immunoSEQ multiplex PCR; TCRdb stores in-frame clones only, minus some. This sample has 130,000 or so clones, with about 89% found just once. The specimen was peripheral blood. These receptor sequences come from a man aged 45-65 years with active or convalescent COVID-19. The CDR3 runs from the conserved cysteine through the conserved F or W. A D gene is named only where the DNA matches it firmly. The listing skips clone size in some rows; elsewhere it reads once, few, many or a size class.

V gene	clone size	J gene	D gene	CDR3 protein	CDR3 DNA
TRBV5-1	.	TRBJ1-3	TRBD1	CASSLDRGGGNTIYF	TGCGCCAGCAGCCTAGACAGGGGAGGAGGAAACACCATATATTTT
TRBV4-1	.	TRBJ1-3	.	CASSPAGEYTIYF	TGCGCCAGCAGCCCTGCGGGGGAGTACACCATATATTTT
TRBV24-1	.	TRBJ2-3	.	CATSDPVASDSSTDTQYF	TGTGCCACCAGTGACCCCGTGGCTAGCGACTCTAGCACAGATACGCAGTATTTT
TRBV29-1	.	TRBJ1-3	TRBD1	CSVVDRVGNTIYF	TGCAGCGTTGTAGACAGGGTTGGAAACACCATATATTTT
TRBV7-6	.	TRBJ2-5	TRBD2	CASSSGLAHPSETQYF	TGTGCCAGCAGCTCGGGACTAGCGCACCCTTCGGAGACCCAGTACTTC
TRBV9	.	TRBJ1-1	.	CASSVGTASGSFF	TGTGCCAGCAGCGTAGGGACAGCGTCTGGGTCTTTCTTT
TRBV5-1	.	TRBJ1-5	.	CASSTGMGNQPQHF	TGCGCCAGCAGCACTGGTATGGGCAATCAGCCCCAGCATTTT
TRBV27	.	TRBJ2-1	TRBD1	CATRSDRGLEMTYNEQFF	TGTGCCACCCGATCGGACAGGGGGCTAGAAATGACCTACAATGAGCAGTTCTTC
TRBV12-5	.	TRBJ1-5	.	CASGLDRVPNNQPQHF	TGTGCTAGTGGTTTGGACCGCGTGCCTAACAATCAGCCCCAGCATTTT
TRBV18	.	TRBJ1-2	.	CASSPSAQGWDYGYTF	TGTGCCAGCTCACCATCGGCACAGGGTTGGGACTATGGCTACACCTTC
TRBV30	once	TRBJ2-5	TRBD2	CAWSEVSGGYQETQYF	TGTGCCTGGAGTGAAGTTAGCGGGGGGTACCAAGAGACCCAGTACTTC
TRBV20-1	.	TRBJ2-3	TRBD1	CSAYRGRVQYF	TGCAGTGCGTACAGGGGGCGGGTGCAGTATTTT
TRBV5-1	once	TRBJ2-5	TRBD2	CASSSGLAGTETQYF	TGCGCCAGCAGCTCGGGACTAGCGGGGACGGAGACCCAGTACTTC
TRBV21-1	.	TRBJ2-2	.	CASAGGTGHMHGTGELFF	TGTGCCAGCGCTGGAGGGACAGGGCACATGCATGGCACCGGGGAGCTGTTTTTT
TRBV28	.	TRBJ2-7	.	CASSFLATNGPYEQYF	TGTGCCAGCAGTTTTTTGGCCACCAATGGCCCCTACGAGCAGTACTTC
TRBV4-3	.	TRBJ1-6	.	CASSHRPSYNSPLHF	TGCGCTAGCTCACACAGGCCCTCCTATAATTCACCCCTCCACTTT
TRBV10-1	.	TRBJ1-6	TRBD1	CASSEFAVGTGAAYNSPLHF	TGCGCCAGCAGTGAGTTCGCTGTCGGGACAGGGGCCGCCTATAATTCACCCCTCCACTTT
TRBV21-1	.	TRBJ2-3	.	CASSKVGGGGTDTQYF	TGTGCCAGCAGCAAAGTCGGTGGGGGGGGCACAGATACGCAGTATTTT
TRBV7-2	.	TRBJ2-3	.	CASSYTGLTYATQYF	TGTGCCAGCAGCTATACGGGACTTACTTATGCTACGCAGTATTTT
TRBV19	.	TRBJ1-2	TRBD1	CASIQTGGQDFYGYTF	TGTGCCAGTATTCAAACAGGGGGACAGGACTTCTATGGCTACACCTTC
TRBV6-5	.	TRBJ1-6	.	CASSQGIWNSPLHF	TGTGCCAGCAGCCAGGGAATTTGGAATTCACCCCTCCACTTT
TRBV15	.	TRBJ1-3	.	CATSRDRAGYGNTIYF	TGTGCCACCAGCAGAGATAGGGCAGGGTATGGGAACACCATATATTTT
TRBV20-1	.	TRBJ2-3	.	CSATSTDTQYF	TGCAGTGCTACTTCCACAGATACGCAGTATTTT
TRBV9	.	TRBJ2-5	TRBD2	CASSVGAGVGETQYF	TGTGCCAGCAGCGTAGGGGCGGGAGTGGGCGAGACCCAGTACTTC
TRBV10-2	few	TRBJ2-6	TRBD1	CASSRTGADGANVLTF	TGCGCCAGCAGCCGGACAGGAGCTGATGGGGCCAACGTCCTGACTTTC
TRBV7-2	.	TRBJ2-3	TRBD2	CASSRRGGDTQYF	TGTGCCAGCAGCCGGCGGGGGGGAGATACGCAGTATTTT
TRBV30	.	TRBJ2-5	.	CAWSRGGETQYF	TGTGCCTGGTCCAGGGGTGGGGAGACCCAGTACTTC
TRBV28	.	TRBJ2-2	.	CASSFPGELFF	TGTGCCAGCAGTTTTCCAGGGGAGCTGTTTTTT
TRBV5-1	.	TRBJ2-1	.	CASSLVGGTGGAYNEQFF	TGCGCCAGCAGCTTGGTCGGGGGGACCGGGGGCGCCTACAATGAGCAGTTCTTC
TRBV5-4	.	TRBJ2-7	TRBD1	CASSPQTGGSYEQYF	TGTGCCAGCAGCCCGCAGACAGGGGGCTCCTACGAGCAGTACTTC
TRBV29-1	.	TRBJ2-1	.	CSVSRAIYNEQFF	TGCAGCGTGTCCAGGGCTATATACAATGAGCAGTTCTTC